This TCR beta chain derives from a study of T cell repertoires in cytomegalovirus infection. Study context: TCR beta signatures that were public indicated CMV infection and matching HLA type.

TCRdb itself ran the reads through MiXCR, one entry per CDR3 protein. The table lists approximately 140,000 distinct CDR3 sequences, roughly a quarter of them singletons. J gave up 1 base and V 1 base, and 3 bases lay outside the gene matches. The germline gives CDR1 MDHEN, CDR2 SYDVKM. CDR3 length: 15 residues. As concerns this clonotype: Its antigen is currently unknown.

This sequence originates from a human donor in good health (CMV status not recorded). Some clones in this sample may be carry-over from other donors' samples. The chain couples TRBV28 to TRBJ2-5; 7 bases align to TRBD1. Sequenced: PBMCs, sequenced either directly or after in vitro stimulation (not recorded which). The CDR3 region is CASSLSQGIQETQYF. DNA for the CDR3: TGTGCCAGCAGTTTATCACAGGGGATCCAAGAGACCCAGTACTTC.